This TCR beta chain stems from a study of blood T cell repertoires in COVID-19. Here immunoSEQ multiplex PCR was the method, and the copy in TCRdb shows in-frame clones only, minus some. This table holds about 240,000 clones, about 80% found once. V lost 6 bases, J lost 3 bases, and 19 bases lay in between. The CDR3 runs 16 residues. The germline CDR1 and CDR2 sequences are SGHVS and FQNEAQ. The source is a woman older than 75 with acute or convalescent COVID-19. The sample was peripheral blood. V usage is TRBV7-8 and J usage is TRBJ2-3; TRBD2 is a possible D gene (6 bases). The CDR3: CASRLAWEDETDTQYF. In DNA form, the CDR3 reads TGTGCCAGCAGACTTGCGTGGGAGGACGAAACAGATACGCAGTATTTT.